This TCR beta chain originates from a study of blood T cell repertoires in COVID-19. Whole-study context: Collection of acute and convalescent COVID-19 samples took place in the United States, Italy and Spain.

CDR1 and CDR2 (germline): LNHNV, YYDKDF (reference sequence). Trimming took 6 bases from V and 4 from J; bases not matched to a gene: 4. The CDR3 totals 13 residues. Recruited during active infection, patients (from Seattle) were subsequently followed longitudinally. Authors' processing steps: Amplification of reference gene primers was used by the study to estimate nucleated cell counts. Some clones are missing from TCRdb's copy, which holds only in-frame ones; the method was immunoSEQ multiplex PCR. D and trimming come from the DNA, and the V and J calls and clone size come from that table. Of 150,000 to 200,000 clones in the sample, more than 75% were seen once.

Sequencing was carried out using peripheral blood. The chain couples TRBV15 to TRBJ1-1; 8 nucleotides align to TRBD1. This sequence originates from a person in their 70s with COVID-19, enrolled during active disease. Written as DNA, the CDR3 is TGTGCCACCAGAAACGACAGGGGCACTGAAGCTTTCTTT. Protein product: CATRNDRGTEAFF.